Below, 21 T cell receptor beta chains from the same sample are listed, as sequenced in a study of OX40 agonist ivuxolimab in advanced cancers. Profiled with immunoSEQ multiplex PCR; TCRdb holds only in-frame clones, not every one. The data contain more than 50,000 clones, around 86% of them singletons. The sequences come from CD4+ or CD8+ T cells sorted from blood, collected in a trial of the OX40 agonist ivuxolimab. These receptors originate from an adult with an advanced solid tumor such as melanoma, head and neck, liver or kidney cancer.

This chain connects TRBV11-2 to TRBJ1-1, with 8 bases fitting TRBD1. CDR3 length equals 18 residues. Unmatched junction bases numbered 11, after V lost 2 bases and J lost 0 bases. Germline CDR1 is SGHAT and CDR2 is FQNNGV. The CDR3 nucleotides read TGTGCCAGCAGCTTAAATAGGCTACAGGGGGGCCTGAACACTGAAGCTTTCTTT. Encoded protein: CASSLNRLQGGLNTEAFF.

V and J are TRBV2 and TRBJ2-2, with 8 bases aligning to TRBD1. The CDR3 runs to 14 residues. Germline CDR1 is SNHLY and CDR2 is FYNNEI. V was clipped by 4 bases and J by 7 bases; unmatched bases: 5. CDR3 region: CASSAGQVVGELFF. In DNA form, the CDR3 reads TGTGCCAGCAGTGCGGGACAGGTGGTCGGGGAGCTGTTTTTT.

J is TRBJ1-1 and V is TRBV7-8, with a possible D match to TRBD1 (5 bases). V lost 4 bases and J lost 5, with 17 bases in between. The CDR3 has 15 amino acids. Germline V gives CDR1 SGHVS, CDR2 FQNEAQ. As DNA, the CDR3 is TGTGCCAGCAGCTATGGCCTTCGGGGCAGGACTGAAGCTTTCTTT. Protein sequence: CASSYGLRGRTEAFF.

This rearrangement joins TRBV6-5 to TRBJ2-5; perhaps D is TRBD1 or TRBD2 (6 bases each). The CDR3 is made up of 11 amino acids. The V gene lost 8 bases and the J gene lost 5 bases, with 9 bases spanning the gap. Per germline, CDR1 MNHEY and CDR2 SVGAGI. The DNA for the CDR3 is TGTGCCAGCGGGGGGCGGGAGACCCAGTACTTC. It encodes CASGGRETQYF.

This clone appeared once. The chain has TRBV19 and TRBJ1-4; D uncertain. This CDR3 is built from 18 residues. The V end was cut by 5 bases, the J end by 7 bases, with 26 bases between. Germline CDR1 reads LNHDA; CDR2 reads SQIVND (reference sequence). The CDR3 nucleotides are TGTGCCAGTAGTTCGAAAGACGGAAGGAGAATCAAAGGTGAAAAACTGTTTTTT. This encodes CASSSKDGRRIKGEKLFF.

This clone appeared once. This CDR3 is CASSQEGMENSPLHF. In nucleotides, the CDR3 is TGTGCCAGCAGCCAAGAGGGGATGGAAAATTCACCCCTCCACTTT. The rearrangement uses TRBV14 and TRBJ1-6, with D unresolved. This CDR3 has 15 residues. Germline CDR1 SGHDN, CDR2 FVKESK. V gave up 0 bases and J gave up 7 bases, with 10 bases separating them. The full variable domain, rest sourced from reference TRBV14 and TRBJ1-6, is EAGVTQFPSHSVIEKGQTVTLRCDPISGHDNLYWYRRVMGKEIKFLLHFVKESKQDESGMPNNRFLAERTGGTYSTLKVQPAELEDSGVYFCASSQEGMENSPLHFGNGTRLTVT.

The chain couples TRBV7-9 to TRBJ1-1; 8 bases fit TRBD1. The length of the CDR3 is 14 residues. CDR1 is SEHNR, CDR2 FQNEAQ, per germline (reference sequence). V was clipped by 6 bases and J by 5 bases; unmatched bases: 8. CDR3 in amino acids: CASRLTGDGTEAFF. The DNA of the CDR3 is TGTGCCAGCAGGCTGACAGGGGATGGGACTGAAGCTTTCTTT.

The chain combines TRBV7-2 with TRBJ2-3; D may be TRBD1 (6 bases). V was cut by 1 base and J by 1 base, with 12 bases left in between. This CDR3 has 16 amino acids. CDR1 and CDR2 (germline): SGHTA, FQGNSA. The CDR3, as DNA: TGTGCCAGCAGCTTAGGAGCAGGGGCTGGCACAGATACGCAGTATTTT. Protein product: CASSLGAGAGTDTQYF. Complete variable domain (other parts from reference TRBV7-2 and TRBJ2-3): GAGVSQSPSNKVTEKGKDVELRCDPISGHTALYWYRQSLGQGLEFLIYFQGNSAPDKSGLPSDRFSAERTGGSVSTLTIQRTQQEDSAVYLCASSLGAGAGTDTQYFGPGTRLTVL.

This clone was seen once. The chain joins TRBV7-9 to TRBJ2-3; either TRBD1 or TRBD2 may fit D (5 bases each). V lost 2 bases, J lost 2 bases, and 8 bases lay in between. The CDR3 runs 14 residues. Germline CDR1 SEHNR, CDR2 FQNEAQ (reference sequence). In nucleotides, the CDR3 is TGTGCCAGCAGCTTATCGGGGCCCACAGATACGCAGTATTTT. Its translation is CASSLSGPTDTQYF. Using reference TRBV7-9 and TRBJ2-3 for the parts outside the CDR3, the full variable domain is DTGVSQNPRHKITKRGQNVTFRCDPISEHNRLYWYRQTLGQGPEFLTYFQNEAQLEKSRLLSDRFSAERPKGSFSTLEIQRTEQGDSAMYLCASSLSGPTDTQYFGPGTRLTVL.

CDR3 residues: CASSGFSGGLANTGELFF. CDR3 DNA sequence: TGTGCCAGCAGTGGGTTTAGCGGGGGGCTAGCGAACACCGGGGAGCTGTTTTTT. The chain carries TRBV2 and TRBJ2-2; TRBD2 matches 10 bases. Germline values: CDR1 SNHLY, CDR2 FYNNEI. Trimming cost V 4 bases and J 0 bases; bases outside gene matches: 8. CDR3 length: 18 amino acids. Complete variable domain (other parts from reference TRBV2 and TRBJ2-2): EPEVTQTPSHQVTQMGQEVILRCVPISNHLYFYWYRQILGQKVEFLVSFYNNEISEKSEIFDDQFSVERPDGSNFTLKIRSTKLEDSAMYFCASSGFSGGLANTGELFFGEGSRLTVL.

The V call is TRBV6-6, the J call TRBJ2-5, with D maybe TRBD1 (6 bases). Trimming cost V 3 bases and J 2 bases, with 10 bases left between them. Germline lookup yields CDR1 MNHNY and CDR2 SVGAGI (reference sequence). CDR3 length equals 14 residues. CDR3 in amino acids: CASSYHQGQETQYF. CDR3 DNA sequence: TGTGCCAGCAGTTATCACCAGGGGCAAGAGACCCAGTACTTC.

The chain is built from TRBV9 and TRBJ2-7; D is unclear. From germline, CDR1 is SGDLS and CDR2 YYNGEE. V dropped 0 bases and J dropped 0 bases, with 7 bases sitting between them. This CDR3 spans 14 amino acids. The CDR3 here is CASSVDLSSYEQYF. In DNA form, the CDR3 reads TGTGCCAGCAGCGTAGACCTAAGCTCCTACGAGCAGTACTTC.

This rearrangement joins TRBV25-1 to TRBJ2-7; the D gene is possibly TRBD2 (5 bases). Germline CDR1 MGHDK, CDR2 SYGVNS. The CDR3 spans 15 residues. Trimming left V 5 bases short and J 0 bases short, with 14 bases between. CDR3 nucleotides: TGTGCCAGCAGTAAGACCACGGGGTTCTCCTACGAGCAGTACTTC. Residues: CASSKTTGFSYEQYF.

This sequence joins TRBV7-9 and TRBJ2-5; the D is unclear. This CDR3 is built from 10 residues. In germline, CDR1 is SEHNR, CDR2 FQNEAQ (reference sequence). The V gene lost 5 bases and the J gene lost 5 bases, with 3 bases spanning the gap. CDR3 sequence reads: CASSRETQYF. CDR3 sequence (DNA): TGTGCCAGCAGCCGGGAGACCCAGTACTTC.

The chain combines TRBV7-2 with TRBJ1-2; tentative D call: TRBD1 (6 bases). The ends were cut back, 3 bases at V and 5 bases at J, with 22 bases in the middle. The CDR3 is 17 amino acids. From germline, CDR1 is SGHTA and CDR2 FQGNSA. The CDR3 here is CASSLNEDSRFGYGYTF. CDR3 nucleotide sequence: TGTGCCAGCAGCTTGAACGAGGACAGTCGTTTTGGGTATGGCTACACCTTC.

J is TRBJ1-5 and V is TRBV21-1; TRBD1, the D gene given by the table, was not confirmed from the DNA. TRBV21-1 is deemed a pseudogene. The CDR3 consists of 13 residues. The CDR3 DNA follows: TGTGCCAGCAGCAAAGGGCGCAATCAGCCCCAGCATTTT. Its protein product is CASSKGRNQPQHF.

The gene calls are TRBV7-2 and TRBJ2-7; 7 bases map to TRBD2. Germline V lookup: CDR1 SGHTA, CDR2 FQGNSA. There are 15 residues in the CDR3. J gave up 0 bases and V 1 base, and 3 bases lay outside the gene matches. The CDR3 DNA sequence: TGTGCCAGCAGCTTAGGGTCTAGCGGCTCCTACGAGCAGTACTTC. As protein: CASSLGSSGSYEQYF.

The chain joins TRBV10-3 to TRBJ2-2; D is unclear. Trimming cost V 2 bases and J 3 bases, with 7 bases left between them. The CDR3 runs to 14 residues. Germline V gene lookup returns CDR1 ENHRY and CDR2 SYGVKD. The CDR3: CAISERRDTGELFF. CDR3 DNA: TGTGCCATCAGTGAGCGGCGAGACACCGGGGAGCTGTTTTTT.

This chain uses TRBV30 with TRBJ1-2; D not certain. Germline CDR1 GTSNPN, CDR2 SVGIG (reference sequence). The length of the CDR3 is 12 residues. V lost 5 bases and J lost 3, with 10 bases in between. In DNA form, the CDR3 reads TGTGCCTGGGATCCGGATGACTATGGCTACACCTTC. This translates into CAWDPDDYGYTF.

The chain recombines TRBV5-4 with TRBJ1-1; no clear D. The CDR3 sequence is 14 residues long. V lost 4 bases and J 1 base, leaving 11 bases between the germline ends. Germline CDR1 SGHNT, CDR2 YYREEE (reference sequence). The CDR3 bases are TGTGCCAGCAGCCTAGGCTCAGGGAACACTGAAGCTTTCTTT. This sequence encodes CASSLGSGNTEAFF.

J is TRBJ1-5 and V is TRBV7-8, with D perhaps TRBD1 (5 bases). The CDR3 runs to 16 residues. V was trimmed by 6 bases and J by 4 bases, leaving 19 bases between them. The germline gives CDR1 SGHVS, CDR2 FQNEAQ. CDR3 loop: CASRLGPGTLNQPQHF. The CDR3 region has the DNA TGTGCCAGCAGGCTTGGACCCGGGACTCTTAATCAGCCCCAGCATTTT.